One T cell receptor beta chain is described in this entry. Its specificity is unknown. This sample was included in a study of cytomegalovirus exposure and HLA in healthy donors. For the study at large: Roughly 92 million unique TCRs, all from HLA-typed donors, were included in an early release of the data.

Sampled while nominally healthy, donors likely had unrecorded immune exposures. The PCR made use of 60 Vbeta and 13 Jbeta primers. Libraries were prepared by immunoSEQ multiplex PCR; TCRdb keeps only in-frame clonotypes and omits some of them. In the table there are 100,000 to 150,000 clones, approximately 79% of which are singletons. Between the trimmed V and J ends, which lost 4 bases and 9 bases, there was a span of 19 bases. Germline CDR1 SEHNR, CDR2 FQNEAQ (reference sequence). This CDR3 region has 15 residues. Overall study results and limits: A missense DCLRE1C variant was associated with V- and J-gene trimming of TCR beta chains in a later analysis, and an independent cohort replicated the association.

Sequencing input: PBMCs. V gene TRBV7-9 combines with J gene TRBJ1-5, with D possibly being TRBD1 (6 bases). The clonotype originates from a man aged 25-45 years in good health and CMV-seronegative. The CDR3 DNA is TGTGCCAGCAGCTCACCGGACAGCCGGGTAGGGCCCCAGCATTTT. It yields the protein CASSSPDSRVGPQHF. Based on the CDR3 plus reference TRBV7-9 and TRBJ1-5, the full variable domain is DTGVSQNPRHKITKRGQNVTFRCDPISEHNRLYWYRQTLGQGPEFLTYFQNEAQLEKSRLLSDRFSAERPKGSFSTLEIQRTEQGDSAMYLCASSSPDSRVGPQHFGDGTRLSIL.